A selection of T cell receptor beta chains follows, all from one sample in a study of blood T cell repertoires in COVID-19. Assay: immunoSEQ multiplex PCR; the TCRdb copy retains only in-frame clones and omits some. The sample contains 290,000 or so clones, approximately 85% of which appear only once. What was sequenced was peripheral blood. These receptors were collected from a man aged 45-65 years with active or convalescent COVID-19. Both conserved end residues are part of each CDR3. The order of the fields is CDR3 length, V gene, D gene, J gene, clone size, CDR3 DNA, CDR3 protein. D genes are given only for firm matches. Size tells how often a clone was seen (once, few, many) or the class of an expanded clone, and some rows leave it out.

len: 15; v_gene: TRBV6-2/TRBV6-3; d_gene: TRBD2; j_gene: TRBJ2-1; abundance: NA; CDR3nt: TGTGCCAGCAGATACGGGGGACTAGCGGACAATGAGCAGTTCTTC; CDR3aa: CASRYGGLADNEQFF
len: 16; v_gene: TRBV7-9; d_gene: NA; j_gene: TRBJ2-3; abundance: NA; CDR3nt: TGTGCCAGCAGCTTAGAGAGGGGGGGTAGCACAGATACGCAGTATTTT; CDR3aa: CASSLERGGSTDTQYF
len: 17; v_gene: TRBV2; d_gene: TRBD2; j_gene: TRBJ2-3; abundance: NA; CDR3nt: TGTGCCAGCAGTGAAGAACTAGCGGGAGATCTATCGCGTACGCAGTATTTT; CDR3aa: CASSEELAGDLSRTQYF
len: 14; v_gene: TRBV6-4; d_gene: NA; j_gene: TRBJ2-1; abundance: NA; CDR3nt: TGTGCCAGCAGTCGGCGGGATGGAAACAATGAGCAGTTCTTC; CDR3aa: CASSRRDGNNEQFF
len: 13; v_gene: TRBV6-5; d_gene: TRBD1; j_gene: TRBJ1-2; abundance: NA; CDR3nt: TGTGCCAGCGGTCACCGGACAGGGGGAGGCTACACCTTC; CDR3aa: CASGHRTGGGYTF
len: 13; v_gene: TRBV19; d_gene: NA; j_gene: TRBJ2-1; abundance: NA; CDR3nt: TGTGCCAGTAGTATGGGGGGATTGGGTGAGCAGTTCTTC; CDR3aa: CASSMGGLGEQFF
len: 14; v_gene: TRBV5-4; d_gene: NA; j_gene: TRBJ1-4; abundance: NA; CDR3nt: TGTGCCAGCAGCTTGGTTGGGACTGATGAAAAACTGTTTTTT; CDR3aa: CASSLVGTDEKLFF
len: 13; v_gene: TRBV7-6; d_gene: NA; j_gene: TRBJ2-4; abundance: NA; CDR3nt: TGTGCCAGCAGCTTCAGCGACAGAAACATTCAGTACTTC; CDR3aa: CASSFSDRNIQYF
len: 14; v_gene: TRBV7-2; d_gene: NA; j_gene: TRBJ1-1; abundance: NA; CDR3nt: TGTGCCAGCAGCTTAATGGGGGGGAACACTGAAGCTTTCTTT; CDR3aa: CASSLMGGNTEAFF
len: 19; v_gene: TRBV7-9; d_gene: TRBD2; j_gene: TRBJ2-5; abundance: NA; CDR3nt: TGTGCCAGCAGCTTAGGTCGTCTAGCGGGAATGGGGAGGGAAGAGACCCAGTACTTC; CDR3aa: CASSLGRLAGMGREETQYF
len: 19; v_gene: TRBV2; d_gene: NA; j_gene: TRBJ1-3; abundance: NA; CDR3nt: TGTGCCAGCAGTGAGGGACATCTATACGAGAACAACTCTGGAAACACCATATATTTT; CDR3aa: CASSEGHLYENNSGNTIYF
len: 11; v_gene: TRBV20-1; d_gene: TRBD1; j_gene: TRBJ1-1; abundance: once; CDR3nt: TGCAGTGCTTTATCGGGACAGGCCTCCTTCTTT; CDR3aa: CSALSGQASFF
len: 13; v_gene: TRBV5-6; d_gene: TRBD2; j_gene: TRBJ2-7; abundance: NA; CDR3nt: TGTGCCAGCAGCTTCCCGAACGGGAGGGGGCAGTACTTC; CDR3aa: CASSFPNGRGQYF
len: 14; v_gene: TRBV6-2/TRBV6-3; d_gene: TRBD1; j_gene: TRBJ1-1; abundance: NA; CDR3nt: TGTGCCAGCAGTTACTCGGCAGGGGGCACTGAAGCTTTCTTT; CDR3aa: CASSYSAGGTEAFF
len: 14; v_gene: TRBV18; d_gene: NA; j_gene: TRBJ1-5; abundance: once; CDR3nt: TGTGCCAGCTCACCTGGTCTAGGGGATCAGCCCCAGCATTTT; CDR3aa: CASSPGLGDQPQHF
len: 17; v_gene: TRBV7-9; d_gene: TRBD1; j_gene: TRBJ2-1; abundance: NA; CDR3nt: TGTGCCAGCAGCCCCGCACCGACAGGGGGGCGAGTCAATGAGCAGTTCTTC; CDR3aa: CASSPAPTGGRVNEQFF
len: 16; v_gene: TRBV5-6; d_gene: TRBD2; j_gene: TRBJ2-3; abundance: NA; CDR3nt: TGTGCCAGCAGCTCTCACGGGACTAGGAGCACAGATACGCAGTATTTT; CDR3aa: CASSSHGTRSTDTQYF
len: 12; v_gene: TRBV12-3/TRBV12-4; d_gene: TRBD2; j_gene: TRBJ2-1; abundance: NA; CDR3nt: TGTGCCAGCAGTTCCCCGGGGGGGGAGCAGTTCTTC; CDR3aa: CASSSPGGEQFF
len: 14; v_gene: TRBV5-1; d_gene: NA; j_gene: TRBJ2-3; abundance: NA; CDR3nt: TGCGCCAGCAGCTTGGCGGGCGGGACAGATACGCAGTATTTT; CDR3aa: CASSLAGGTDTQYF